These 13 T cell receptor beta chains share one sample of origin, sequenced in a study of CD8 T cells in Susac syndrome. RNA amounts of about 0.45 to 1 ug underwent reverse transcription with random hexamers. TCRdb independently ran MiXCR on the immunoSEQ multiplex PCR reads; one entry per CDR3 protein. The sample holds fewer than 350,000 distinct CDR3 sequences, 90% to 95% seen once. The specimen sequenced was CD4+ T cells from PBMCs. All receptors come from a human donor with multiple sclerosis.

DNA for the CDR3: TGTGCCAGCAGCACCCTCCAAGGGACTAGCCCCAAAGAGACCCAGTACTTC. This encodes CASSTLQGTSPKETQYF. J is TRBJ2-5 and V is TRBV11-2; 9 bases are a match to TRBD2. The CDR3 consists of 17 residues. The V gene's germline CDR1 is SGHAT and CDR2 FQNNGV. V shed 5 bases, J shed 3 bases, and the junction held 13 bases outside the gene matches.

In DNA form, the CDR3 reads TGTGCCATGGGGGGCGGGGCACAAGAGACCCAGTACTTC. It is translated as CAMGGGAQETQYF. This chain links TRBV10-3 with TRBJ2-5, with D tentatively TRBD1 or TRBD2 (6 bases each). This CDR3 is 13 amino acids long. The V end lost 9 bases, the J end lost 2 bases, and 13 bases lay between the germline ends. Germline-derived CDR1 and CDR2 are ENHRY and SYGVKD.

The rearrangement uses TRBV27 and TRBJ1-4; unclear D gene. The CDR3 has 13 residues. V lost 1 base and J 8 bases, leaving 8 bases between the germline ends. CDR1 MNHEY and CDR2 SMNVEV come from the germline V gene (reference sequence). The chain's CDR3 is CASSLYGNEKLFF. The CDR3 nucleotides read TGTGCCAGCAGTTTATACGGAAACGAAAAACTGTTTTTT.

The chain employs TRBV20-1 and TRBJ2-7, with TRBD1 as a possible D gene (6 bases). Germline values: CDR1 DFQATT, CDR2 SNEGSKA (reference sequence). V shed 4 bases and J shed 5 bases, with 12 bases lying between them. The CDR3 spans 12 residues. The CDR3 loop reads CSAKTGYNEQYF. The CDR3 coding sequence is TGCAGTGCTAAAACAGGGTATAACGAGCAGTACTTC.

This chain uses TRBV7-2 with TRBJ2-4; D is unclear. The germline gives CDR1 SGHTA, CDR2 FQGNSA. Trimming cost V 5 bases and J 8 bases, with 16 bases left between them. The CDR3 is 14 residues long. The CDR3 DNA sequence: TGTGCCAGCAGCCCCTTGGGCTTAAAGGACATTCAGTACTTC. Its translation: CASSPLGLKDIQYF.

CDR3 in amino acids: CASRSTGRNTEAFF. CDR3 bases: TGTGCCAGCAGGAGCACAGGGAGGAACACTGAAGCTTTCTTT. The V and J genes are TRBV27 and TRBJ1-1, with D possibly being TRBD1 (6 bases). In germline, CDR1 is MNHEY, CDR2 SMNVEV (reference sequence). The CDR3 contains 14 residues. The V end lost 6 bases, the J end lost 1 base, and 12 bases lay between the germline ends.

This chain connects TRBV29-1 to TRBJ1-2; D is uncertain. V was shortened by 4 bases and J by 5 bases, with 11 bases between the two germline ends. The CDR3 covers 12 residues. Germline V gene sequence: CDR1 SQVTM, CDR2 ANQGSEA. In nucleotides, the CDR3 is TGCAGCGTTGGGGAGGGCGGTTATGGCTACACCTTC. This translates into CSVGEGGYGYTF. Drawing the rest from reference TRBV29-1 and TRBJ1-2, the complete variable domain is SAVISQKPSRDICQRGTSLTIQCQVDSQVTMMFWYRQQPGQSLTLIATANQGSEATYESGFVIDKFPISRPNLTFSTLTVSNMSPEDSSIYLCSVGEGGYGYTFGSGTRLTVV.

This clonotype was seen a handful of times. The chain couples TRBV19 to TRBJ2-6; the D is unclear. The CDR3 sequence is 16 residues long. Trimming left V 5 bases short and J 0 bases short, with 11 bases between. The germline V gene has CDR1 LNHDA and CDR2 SQIVND (reference sequence). The CDR3 coding sequence is TGTGCCAGTAGTCCCAGACGGAACTCTGGGGCCAACGTCCTGACTTTC. This sequence encodes CASSPRRNSGANVLTF.

The chain recombines TRBV5-1 with TRBJ2-2; 8 bases are shared with TRBD2. The CDR3 extends over 15 amino acids. Trimming cost V 2 bases and J 4 bases; bases outside gene matches: 4. Germline values: CDR1 SGHRS, CDR2 YFSETQ. The CDR3 here is CASSFPAGATGELFF. For the CDR3, the DNA is TGCGCCAGCAGCTTCCCAGCGGGAGCCACCGGGGAGCTGTTTTTT.

This clonotype was observed a handful of times. The rearrangement joins TRBV29-1 to TRBJ2-5, with TRBD2 identical over 8 bases. Germline V CDR1 and CDR2: SQVTM, ANQGSEA. The CDR3 runs to 13 residues. Losses at the gene ends were 4 bases for V and 5 bases for J; bases not matched to a gene: 6. The CDR3 protein is CSVGAGGQETQYF. The CDR3 coding sequence is TGCAGCGTTGGGGCGGGGGGCCAGGAGACCCAGTACTTC.

The gene calls are TRBV2 and TRBJ1-3, with a weak D call TRBD1 (5 bases). Trimming shortened V by 7 bases and J by 0 bases, and 10 bases separated the two germline ends. CDR3 size: 14 residues. The germline gives CDR1 SNHLY, CDR2 FYNNEI. CDR3 region: CASNWDRSGNTIYF. The DNA for the CDR3 is TGTGCCAGCAACTGGGACCGCTCTGGAAACACCATATATTTT.

J is TRBJ2-4 and V is TRBV4-1, with D possibly matching TRBD1 (5 bases). This CDR3 has 16 amino acids. V dropped 0 bases and J dropped 8 bases, with 17 bases sitting between them. Germline V gene sequence: CDR1 MGHRA, CDR2 YSYEKL. CDR3 amino acids: CASSQDVSGFGYIQYF. The DNA of the CDR3 is TGCGCCAGCAGCCAAGATGTCTCAGGGTTCGGTTACATTCAGTACTTC.

V usage is TRBV30 and J usage is TRBJ2-1; possibly TRBD1 for D (5 bases). V gave up 2 bases and J gave up 4 bases, with 6 bases separating them. Germline values: CDR1 GTSNPN, CDR2 SVGIG (reference sequence). The CDR3 consists of 12 residues. The CDR3 protein is CAWSRQYNEQFF. In DNA form, the CDR3 reads TGTGCCTGGAGTAGACAGTACAATGAGCAGTTCTTC.